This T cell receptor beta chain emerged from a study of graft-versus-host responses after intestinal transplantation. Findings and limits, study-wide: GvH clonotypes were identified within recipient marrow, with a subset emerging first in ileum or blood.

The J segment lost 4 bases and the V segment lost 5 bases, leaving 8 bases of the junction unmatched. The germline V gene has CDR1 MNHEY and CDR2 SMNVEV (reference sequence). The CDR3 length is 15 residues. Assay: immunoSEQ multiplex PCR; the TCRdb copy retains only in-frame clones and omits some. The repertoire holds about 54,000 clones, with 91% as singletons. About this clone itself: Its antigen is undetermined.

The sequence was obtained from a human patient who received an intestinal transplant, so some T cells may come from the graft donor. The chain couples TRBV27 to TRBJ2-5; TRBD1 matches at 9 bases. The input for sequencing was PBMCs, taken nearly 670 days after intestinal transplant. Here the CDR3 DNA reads TGTGCCAGCAGTACCTGGGACAGGGAAACAGAGACCCAGTACTTC. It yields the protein CASSTWDRETETQYF.